The 10 T cell receptor beta chains presented below share a single source sample, sequenced in a study of shared clonotypes between healthy human individuals. Only in-frame clones appear in the TCRdb table, and some are missing; sequencing was by immunoSEQ multiplex PCR. The sample has some 700,000 clones, roughly 87% seen once; the top ten hold about 34%. Sequenced sample: memory CD8+ T cells from PBMCs. The subset: CD45RO+ cells pooled with CCR7-negative TemRA cells. The receptors shown here come from a man aged 18 to 35 in good health. Some clones in this sample may be carry-over from other donors' samples.

V and J are TRBV19 and TRBJ1-4; 10 nucleotides match TRBD1. Trimming at V came to 6 bases and at J to 1 base, leaving 14 bases not matched to a gene. This CDR3 contains 19 residues. Looked up from germline, CDR1 is LNHDA and CDR2 is SQIVND (reference sequence). CDR3 sequence: CASSSLPGTGEITNEKLFF. The CDR3 DNA follows: TGTGCCAGTAGCTCATTACCCGGGACAGGGGAGATAACTAATGAAAAACTGTTTTTT.

J is TRBJ1-1 and V is TRBV28; tentatively, D is TRBD1 (5 bases). The germline CDR1 and CDR2 sequences are MDHEN and SYDVKM. The V end was cut by 5 bases, the J end by 3 bases, with 16 bases between. This CDR3 comprises 15 residues. CDR3 residues: CASSPSVLGDTEAFF. In nucleotides, the CDR3 is TGTGCCAGCAGTCCGTCTGTTTTGGGGGACACTGAAGCTTTCTTT.

The chain recombines TRBV4-1 with TRBJ1-4; D might be TRBD1 (5 bases). The CDR3 has 11 residues. Germline V gene data show CDR1 as MGHRA and CDR2 as YSYEKL. Trimming removed 4 bases at V and 8 bases at J, with 5 bases between. The CDR3 sequence: CASSRGEKLFF. The CDR3 DNA follows: TGCGCCAGCAGCCGGGGCGAAAAACTGTTTTTT.

The CDR3 region is CASSLSSQPDTQYF. The CDR3 bases are TGTGCCAGCAGTTTATCTAGTCAGCCAGATACGCAGTATTTT. This rearrangement joins TRBV27 to TRBJ2-3; D not certain. This CDR3 is 14 amino acids long. Germline CDR1 and CDR2: MNHEY and SMNVEV (reference sequence). V lost 0 bases and J 4 bases, leaving 8 bases between the germline ends.

The J gene is TRBJ1-5, the V gene TRBV2, with D perhaps matching TRBD1 (5 bases). The germline V and J ends were trimmed by 3 bases and 3 bases, with 15 bases remaining between them. CDR1 is SNHLY, CDR2 FYNNEI, per germline. The CDR3 length is 16 residues. CDR3 bases: TGTGCCAGCAGTGAGACGGTCAGGGCCTTCAATCAGCCCCAGCATTTT. This codes for CASSETVRAFNQPQHF.

The chain has TRBV30 and TRBJ1-1; 9 positions agree with TRBD1. The CDR3 totals 14 residues. The germline CDR1 and CDR2 sequences are GTSNPN and SVGIG (reference sequence). J was trimmed by 3 bases and V by 4 bases; bases with no gene match: 6. The CDR3 bases are TGTGCCTGGAAGGACAGGGGTTCGTACACTGAAGCTTTCTTT. Amino acids: CAWKDRGSYTEAFF.

The V call is TRBV5-1, the J call TRBJ2-7, with D tentatively TRBD2 (5 bases). CDR1 SGHRS and CDR2 YFSETQ come from the germline V gene. The CDR3 extends over 13 amino acids. The V end lost 2 bases, the J end lost 6 bases, and 12 bases lay between the germline ends. CDR3 nucleotides: TGCGCCAGCAGCTTTAGCGCTGTAGGCGAGCAGTACTTC. It codes for CASSFSAVGEQYF.

The chain employs TRBV28 and TRBJ1-1; 11 nucleotides match TRBD1. V shed 5 bases and J 6 bases; nucleotides not matched to a gene: 5. The CDR3 runs to 14 residues. Germline-derived CDR1 and CDR2 are MDHEN and SYDVKM. The CDR3 coding sequence is TGTGCCAGCAGTCCGCGGACAGGGGGCCCTGAAGCTTTCTTT. Residues: CASSPRTGGPEAFF. Full variable domain (outside the CDR3, taken from reference TRBV28 and TRBJ1-1): DVKVTQSSRYLVKRTGEKVFLECVQDMDHENMFWYRQDPGLGLRLIYFSYDVKMKEKGDIPEGYSVSREKKERFSLILESASTNQTSMYLCASSPRTGGPEAFFGQGTRLTVV.

V and J are TRBV11-2 and TRBJ1-2, with 7 bases matching TRBD1. V gave up 4 bases and J gave up 8 bases; unmatched junction bases: 7. The CDR3 length is 13 residues. Germline V gene lookup returns CDR1 SGHAT and CDR2 FQNNGV. The CDR3 DNA sequence: TGTGCCAGCAGCTATACAGGGGCTGGGGGCTACACCTTC. Its protein is CASSYTGAGGYTF.

The chain employs TRBV9 and TRBJ2-7; no clear D. The CDR3 runs to 14 residues. V was trimmed by 4 bases and J by 2 bases, leaving 13 bases between them. From germline, CDR1 is SGDLS and CDR2 YYNGEE. CDR3 in amino acids: CASSPDKGPYEQYF. DNA of the CDR3: TGTGCCAGCAGCCCCGACAAGGGCCCCTACGAGCAGTACTTC. The full variable domain, rest sourced from reference TRBV9 and TRBJ2-7, is DSGVTQTPKHLITATGQRVTLRCSPRSGDLSVYWYQQSLDQGLQFLIQYYNGEERAKGNILERFSAQQFPDLHSELNLSSLELGDSALYFCASSPDKGPYEQYFGPGTRLTVT.